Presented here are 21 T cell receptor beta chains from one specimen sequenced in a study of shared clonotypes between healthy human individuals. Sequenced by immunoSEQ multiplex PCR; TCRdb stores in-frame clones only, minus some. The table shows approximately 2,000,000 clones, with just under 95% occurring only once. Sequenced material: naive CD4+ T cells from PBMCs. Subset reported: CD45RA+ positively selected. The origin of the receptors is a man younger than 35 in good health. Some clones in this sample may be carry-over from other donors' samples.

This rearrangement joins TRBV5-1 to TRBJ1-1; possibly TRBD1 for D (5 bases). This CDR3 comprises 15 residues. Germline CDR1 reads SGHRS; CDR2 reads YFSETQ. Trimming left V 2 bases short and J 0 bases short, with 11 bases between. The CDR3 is CASSLRGTMNTEAFF. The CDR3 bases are TGCGCCAGCAGCTTACGGGGGACCATGAACACTGAAGCTTTCTTT. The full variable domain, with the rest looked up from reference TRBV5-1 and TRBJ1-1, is KAGVTQTPRYLIKTRGQQVTLSCSPISGHRSVSWYQQTPGQGLQFLFEYFSETQRNKGNFPGRFSGRQFSNSRSEMNVSTLELGDSALYLCASSLRGTMNTEAFFGQGTRLTVV.

The CDR3 here is CASSFSKGRLAFF. As DNA, the CDR3 is TGTGCCAGCAGTTTTTCTAAGGGGCGCCTAGCTTTCTTT. The chain recombines TRBV28 with TRBJ1-1; the D gene is possibly TRBD1 (5 bases). The CDR3 totals 13 residues. Trimming took 3 bases from V and 10 from J, leaving 15 bases between them. The germline gives CDR1 MDHEN, CDR2 SYDVKM. Supplemented by reference TRBV28 and TRBJ1-1, the full variable domain reads DVKVTQSSRYLVKRTGEKVFLECVQDMDHENMFWYRQDPGLGLRLIYFSYDVKMKEKGDIPEGYSVSREKKERFSLILESASTNQTSMYLCASSFSKGRLAFFGQGTRLTVV.

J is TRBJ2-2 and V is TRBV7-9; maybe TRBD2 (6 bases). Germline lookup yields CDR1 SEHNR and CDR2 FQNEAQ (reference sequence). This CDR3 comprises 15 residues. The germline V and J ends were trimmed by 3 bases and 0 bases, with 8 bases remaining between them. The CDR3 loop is CASSLEGSNTGELFF. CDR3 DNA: TGTGCCAGCAGCTTGGAGGGCTCGAACACCGGGGAGCTGTTTTTT.

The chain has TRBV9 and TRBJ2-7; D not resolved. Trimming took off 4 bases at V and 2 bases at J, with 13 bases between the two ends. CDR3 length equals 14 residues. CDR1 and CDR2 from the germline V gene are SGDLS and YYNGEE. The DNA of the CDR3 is TGTGCCAGCAGCAAGGGATCTAGTCCCTACGAGCAGTACTTC. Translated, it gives CASSKGSSPYEQYF.

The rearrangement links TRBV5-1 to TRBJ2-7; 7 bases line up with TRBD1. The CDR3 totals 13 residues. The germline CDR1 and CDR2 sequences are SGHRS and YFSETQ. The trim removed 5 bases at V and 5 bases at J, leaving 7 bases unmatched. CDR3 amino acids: CASRKQGFHEQYF. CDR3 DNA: TGCGCCAGCAGAAAACAGGGGTTCCACGAGCAGTACTTC.

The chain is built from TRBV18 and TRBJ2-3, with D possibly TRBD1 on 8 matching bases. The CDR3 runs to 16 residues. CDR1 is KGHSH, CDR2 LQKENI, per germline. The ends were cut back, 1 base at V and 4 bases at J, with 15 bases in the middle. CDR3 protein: CASSPRNRGGSDTQYF. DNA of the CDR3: TGTGCCAGCTCACCACGCAACAGGGGGGGTTCAGATACGCAGTATTTT.

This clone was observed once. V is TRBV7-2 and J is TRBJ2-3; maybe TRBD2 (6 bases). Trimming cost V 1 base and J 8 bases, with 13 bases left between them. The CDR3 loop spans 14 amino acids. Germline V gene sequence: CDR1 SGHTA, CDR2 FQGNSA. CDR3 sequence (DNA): TGTGCCAGCAGCTTAGATTTGAGGGGAGGTACGCAGTATTTT. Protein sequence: CASSLDLRGGTQYF.

CDR3 protein: CASSGTAMTEQFF. The CDR3 region has the DNA TGTGCCAGCAGCGGGACAGCTATGACTGAGCAGTTCTTC. The J gene is TRBJ2-1, the V gene TRBV9; D might be TRBD1 (6 bases). The CDR3 sequence is 13 residues long. V was clipped by 3 bases and J by 9 bases, with 13 bases between them. Germline V CDR1 and CDR2: SGDLS, YYNGEE.

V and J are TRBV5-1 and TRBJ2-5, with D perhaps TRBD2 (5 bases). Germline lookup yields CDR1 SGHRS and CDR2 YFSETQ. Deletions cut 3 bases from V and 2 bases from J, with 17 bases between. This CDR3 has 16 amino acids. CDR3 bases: TGCGCCAGCAGCTCCACGGGGATGGTTAATCAAGAGACCCAGTACTTC. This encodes CASSSTGMVNQETQYF.

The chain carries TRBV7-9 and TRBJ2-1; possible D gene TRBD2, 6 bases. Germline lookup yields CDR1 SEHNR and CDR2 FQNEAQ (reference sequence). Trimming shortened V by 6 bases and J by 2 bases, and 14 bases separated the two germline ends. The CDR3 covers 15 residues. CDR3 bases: TGTGCCAGCAGTCTCTCCGGGAGTGCCTACAATGAGCAGTTCTTC. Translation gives CASSLSGSAYNEQFF.

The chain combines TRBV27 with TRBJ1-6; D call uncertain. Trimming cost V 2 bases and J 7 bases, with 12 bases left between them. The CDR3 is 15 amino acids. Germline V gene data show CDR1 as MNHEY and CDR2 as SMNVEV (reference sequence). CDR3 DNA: TGTGCCAGCAGTTTAGAAGGGCCTGGGAATTCACCCCTCCACTTT. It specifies CASSLEGPGNSPLHF.

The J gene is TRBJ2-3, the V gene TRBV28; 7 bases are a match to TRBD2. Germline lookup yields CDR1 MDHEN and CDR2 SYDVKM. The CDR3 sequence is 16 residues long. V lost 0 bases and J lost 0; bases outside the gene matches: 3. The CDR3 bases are TGTGCCAGCAGTTTATGGGGACTATCCAGCACAGATACGCAGTATTTT. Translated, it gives CASSLWGLSSTDTQYF. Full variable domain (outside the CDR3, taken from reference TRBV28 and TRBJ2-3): DVKVTQSSRYLVKRTGEKVFLECVQDMDHENMFWYRQDPGLGLRLIYFSYDVKMKEKGDIPEGYSVSREKKERFSLILESASTNQTSMYLCASSLWGLSSTDTQYFGPGTRLTVL.

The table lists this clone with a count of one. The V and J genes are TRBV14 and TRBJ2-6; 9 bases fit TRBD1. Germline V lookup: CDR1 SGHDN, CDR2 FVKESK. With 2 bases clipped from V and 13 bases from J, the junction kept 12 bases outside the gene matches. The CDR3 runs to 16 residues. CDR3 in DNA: TGTGCCAGCAGCCAATTACAGGGGGCGCTTTTAGGTGTCCTGACTTTC. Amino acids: CASSQLQGALLGVLTF.

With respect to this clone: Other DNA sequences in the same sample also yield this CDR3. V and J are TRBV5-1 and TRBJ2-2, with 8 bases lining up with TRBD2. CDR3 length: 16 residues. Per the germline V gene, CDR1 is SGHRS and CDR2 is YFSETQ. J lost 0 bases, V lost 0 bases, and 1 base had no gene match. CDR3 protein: CASSLVAGPNTGELFF. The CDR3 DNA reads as TGCGCCAGCAGCTTGGTAGCGGGGCCGAACACCGGGGAGCTGTTTTTT. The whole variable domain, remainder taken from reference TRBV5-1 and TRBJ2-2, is KAGVTQTPRYLIKTRGQQVTLSCSPISGHRSVSWYQQTPGQGLQFLFEYFSETQRNKGNFPGRFSGRQFSNSRSEMNVSTLELGDSALYLCASSLVAGPNTGELFFGEGSRLTVL.

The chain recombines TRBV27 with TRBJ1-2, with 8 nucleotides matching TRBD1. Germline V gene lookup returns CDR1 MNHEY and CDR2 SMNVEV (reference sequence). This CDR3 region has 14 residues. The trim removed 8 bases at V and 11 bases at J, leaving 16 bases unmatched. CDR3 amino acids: CASGRQGPASGYTF. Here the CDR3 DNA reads TGTGCCAGCGGAAGACAGGGGCCCGCTTCCGGGTACACCTTC.

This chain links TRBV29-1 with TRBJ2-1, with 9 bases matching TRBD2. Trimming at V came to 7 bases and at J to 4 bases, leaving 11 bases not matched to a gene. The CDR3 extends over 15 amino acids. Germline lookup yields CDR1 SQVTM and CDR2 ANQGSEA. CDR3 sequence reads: CSGYDVTSGYNEQFF. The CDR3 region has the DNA TGCAGCGGATATGACGTGACTAGCGGTTACAATGAGCAGTTCTTC.

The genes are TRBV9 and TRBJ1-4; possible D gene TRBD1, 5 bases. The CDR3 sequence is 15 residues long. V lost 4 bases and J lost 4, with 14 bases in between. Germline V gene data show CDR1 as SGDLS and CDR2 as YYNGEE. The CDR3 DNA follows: TGTGCCAGCAGCCCTGGGACGGTGGATAATGAAAAACTGTTTTTT. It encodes CASSPGTVDNEKLFF. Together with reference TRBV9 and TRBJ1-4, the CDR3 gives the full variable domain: DSGVTQTPKHLITATGQRVTLRCSPRSGDLSVYWYQQSLDQGLQFLIQYYNGEERAKGNILERFSAQQFPDLHSELNLSSLELGDSALYFCASSPGTVDNEKLFFGSGTQLSVL.

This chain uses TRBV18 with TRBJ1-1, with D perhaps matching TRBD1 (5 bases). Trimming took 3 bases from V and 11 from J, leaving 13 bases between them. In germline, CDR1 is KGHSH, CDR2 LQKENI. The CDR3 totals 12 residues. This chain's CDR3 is CASSPQAGRAFF. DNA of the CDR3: TGTGCCAGCTCACCCCAAGCAGGGAGGGCTTTCTTT.

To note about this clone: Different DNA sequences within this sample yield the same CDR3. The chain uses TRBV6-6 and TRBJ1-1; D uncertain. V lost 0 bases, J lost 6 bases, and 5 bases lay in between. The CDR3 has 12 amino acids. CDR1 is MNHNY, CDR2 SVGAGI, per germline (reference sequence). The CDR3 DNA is TGTGCCAGCAGTTACTCGAAGGCTGAAGCTTTCTTT. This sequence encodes CASSYSKAEAFF.

CDR3 nucleotides: TGCGCCAGCAGCACAAGGACAGGGGCAGATACGCAGTATTTT. Translation gives CASSTRTGADTQYF. The gene calls are TRBV5-1 and TRBJ2-3; 9 positions match TRBD1. With 4 bases clipped from V and 4 bases from J, the junction kept 4 bases outside the gene matches. Germline V CDR1 and CDR2: SGHRS, YFSETQ. This CDR3 contains 14 residues.

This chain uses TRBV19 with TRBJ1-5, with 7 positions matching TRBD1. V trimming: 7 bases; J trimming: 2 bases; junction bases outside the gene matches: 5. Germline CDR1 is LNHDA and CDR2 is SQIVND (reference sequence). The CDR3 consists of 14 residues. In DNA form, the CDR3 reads TGTGCCAGTAACGTCAGGGGGGGCAATCAGCCCCAGCATTTT. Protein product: CASNVRGGNQPQHF.